This entry lists 26 T cell receptor beta chains sequenced from one sample in a study of blood T cell repertoires in COVID-19. Produced via immunoSEQ multiplex PCR; TCRdb's table is partial and in-frame only. This sample has 250,000 or so clones, with around 89% found just once. Sequencing used peripheral blood. The receptors come from a woman in her twenties or thirties with COVID-19, enrolled during active disease.

This chain links TRBV30 with TRBJ2-5; 14 nucleotides match TRBD2. Germline lookup yields CDR1 GTSNPN and CDR2 SVGIG (reference sequence). Trimming took 3 bases from V and 5 from J; bases not matched to a gene: 5. The CDR3 is made up of 15 amino acids. The CDR3 DNA reads TGTGCCTGGAGGGGGACTAGCGGGAGTTTGGAGACCCAGTACTTC. Translating it yields CAWRGTSGSLETQYF.

The V gene is TRBV6-5, the J gene TRBJ2-3, with 9 positions matching TRBD1. Germline V lookup: CDR1 MNHEY, CDR2 SVGAGI. The J segment lost 3 bases and the V segment lost 7 bases, leaving 8 bases of the junction unmatched. This CDR3 is 15 amino acids long. The CDR3 DNA is TGTGCCAGCACCCCCGGGACAGGGCTGACAGATACGCAGTATTTT. Residues: CASTPGTGLTDTQYF.

V usage is TRBV11-2 and J usage is TRBJ1-5; possible D gene TRBD1, 5 bases. Per the germline V gene, CDR1 is SGHAT and CDR2 is FQNNGV. V was pared by 1 base and J by 3 bases, with 7 bases between. This CDR3 has 14 residues. CDR3 amino acids: CASSLAGFNQPQHF. The CDR3 nucleotides read TGTGCCAGCAGCTTAGCAGGGTTCAATCAGCCCCAGCATTTT.

This chain links TRBV4-1 with TRBJ2-5; D perhaps matches TRBD1 (5 bases). CDR1 is MGHRA and CDR2 is YSYEKL in the germline V gene. The CDR3 consists of 13 residues. The V end lost 1 base, the J end lost 5 bases, and 8 bases lay between the germline ends. For the CDR3, the DNA is TGCGCCAGCAGCCAAGTGGGGCTGGAGACCCAGTACTTC. Translating gives CASSQVGLETQYF.

This clone has a handful of counts. The chain is built from TRBV7-2 and TRBJ2-1, with 12 bases fitting TRBD2. The J segment lost 10 bases and the V segment lost 1 base, leaving 8 bases of the junction unmatched. Germline V gene data show CDR1 as SGHTA and CDR2 as FQGNSA. The CDR3 consists of 16 residues. The CDR3 nucleotides are TGTGCCAGCAGCTTAGTTGCTAGCGGGAGGGCCCGGGAGCAGTTCTTC. Amino acid sequence: CASSLVASGRAREQFF. The variable domain in full, with the rest retrieved from reference TRBV7-2 and TRBJ2-1, is GAGVSQSPSNKVTEKGKDVELRCDPISGHTALYWYRQSLGQGLEFLIYFQGNSAPDKSGLPSDRFSAERTGGSVSTLTIQRTQQEDSAVYLCASSLVASGRAREQFFGPGTRLTVL.

V is TRBV4-3 and J is TRBJ1-1; 10 bases fit TRBD1. Per the germline V gene, CDR1 is LGHNA and CDR2 is YSLEER. The CDR3 is 13 amino acids. The V segment lost 3 bases and the J segment 6 bases; nucleotides outside the gene matches: 1. CDR3 nucleotide sequence: TGCGCCAGCAGCCACGGGACAGGGGCTGAAGCTTTCTTT. It codes for CASSHGTGAEAFF.

The rearrangement links TRBV5-1 to TRBJ2-4; a weak D match, TRBD1 (6 bases). Germline V lookup: CDR1 SGHRS, CDR2 YFSETQ. The V and J ends lost 3 bases and 2 bases respectively, with 9 bases between them. This CDR3 comprises 14 residues. Written as DNA, the CDR3 is TGCGCCAGCAGCTCAGGGGTAACCAAAAACATTCAGTACTTC. It yields the protein CASSSGVTKNIQYF.

The chain uses TRBV7-6 and TRBJ2-7, with D perhaps TRBD2 (5 bases). The CDR3 totals 13 residues. CDR1 is SGHVS and CDR2 is FNYEAQ in the germline V gene. V gave up 5 bases and J gave up 6 bases, with 14 bases separating them. The CDR3 is CASSRATGSEQYF. CDR3 DNA sequence: TGTGCCAGCAGCCGTGCGACGGGATCCGAGCAGTACTTC.

This clone was recorded only once. V and J are TRBV7-6 and TRBJ2-2; perhaps TRBD1 as D (6 bases). Germline loops: CDR1 SGHVS, CDR2 FNYEAQ. The CDR3 has 15 amino acids. The V end was cut by 1 base, the J end by 8 bases, with 14 bases between. The CDR3 nucleotides are TGTGCCAGCAGCTTAGAGGCCCAGGGGTCAGGGGAGCTGTTTTTT. It encodes CASSLEAQGSGELFF.

This clone has just one count. J is TRBJ1-4 and V is TRBV5-5, with D unclear. From germline, CDR1 is SGHKS and CDR2 YYEKEE (reference sequence). V dropped 0 bases and J dropped 3 bases, with 12 bases sitting between them. CDR3 length: 16 amino acids. The CDR3 spells CASSLGPLVANEKLFF. The CDR3 bases are TGTGCCAGCAGCTTGGGGCCCCTTGTTGCTAATGAAAAACTGTTTTTT.

In DNA, the CDR3 is TGTGCCTCCGGAAGGGACACCGGCTACGAGCAGTACTTC. Protein product: CASGRDTGYEQYF. The chain is built from TRBV6-5 and TRBJ2-7, with a possible D match to TRBD1 (6 bases). Per germline, CDR1 MNHEY and CDR2 SVGAGI. The CDR3 spans 13 residues. V dropped 11 bases and J dropped 3 bases, with 17 bases sitting between them.

The chain joins TRBV28 to TRBJ1-1, with D hard to call. V lost 6 bases, J lost 6 bases, and 20 bases lay in between. The CDR3 runs 15 residues. Germline V lookup: CDR1 MDHEN, CDR2 SYDVKM. The CDR3 DNA sequence: TGTGCCAGCAGCTACGCGGCCCGTCTCCATCCTGAAGCTTTCTTT. Translated: CASSYAARLHPEAFF.

This chain links TRBV20-1 with TRBJ2-1, with D unresolved. V dropped 5 bases and J dropped 6 bases, with 5 bases sitting between them. Germline V gives CDR1 DFQATT, CDR2 SNEGSKA (reference sequence). The CDR3 has 10 residues. CDR3 DNA: TGCAGTGCTGACTTCAATGAGCAGTTCTTC. Protein sequence: CSADFNEQFF.

The chain combines TRBV19 with TRBJ2-2, with D maybe TRBD1 (6 bases). Germline assignment: CDR1 LNHDA and CDR2 SQIVND (reference sequence). Trimming cost V 10 bases and J 0 bases, with 12 bases left between them. The CDR3 covers 14 residues. DNA of the CDR3: TGTGCCACCGTGAGGGGGTCGAACACCGGGGAGCTGTTTTTT. Encoded protein: CATVRGSNTGELFF.

V and J are TRBV2 and TRBJ1-4; D is possibly TRBD1 (6 bases). The ends were cut back, 10 bases at V and 6 bases at J, with 21 bases in the middle. The CDR3 is 15 amino acids. Germline V gene sequence: CDR1 SNHLY, CDR2 FYNNEI. The CDR3 bases are TGTGCCACCCAGTTGGGGGGGGCCTCTGATGAAAAACTGTTTTTT. It specifies CATQLGGASDEKLFF.

The rearrangement uses TRBV6-1 and TRBJ2-1; 12 nucleotides line up with TRBD1. CDR1 MNHNS and CDR2 SASEGT come from the germline V gene. The V segment lost 4 bases and the J segment 7 bases; nucleotides outside the gene matches: 8. This CDR3 comprises 16 residues. The CDR3 bases are TGTGCCAGCAGTGGACCGGGACAGGGGGCTGGAAATGAGCAGTTCTTC. Translating gives CASSGPGQGAGNEQFF.

The J gene is TRBJ2-1, the V gene TRBV18; D ambiguous. Germline V CDR1 and CDR2: KGHSH, LQKENI. Trimming took off 0 bases at V and 5 bases at J, with 8 bases between the two ends. CDR3 size: 14 residues. The CDR3 reads CASSPPRENNEQFF. DNA for the CDR3: TGTGCCAGCTCACCACCCCGAGAGAACAATGAGCAGTTCTTC.

This sequence joins TRBV7-4 and TRBJ2-2; 10 positions match TRBD2. Germline CDR1 is SGHVT and CDR2 is SQSDAQ. V lost 2 bases, J lost 0 bases, and 6 bases stayed unmatched. The CDR3 runs to 18 residues. Written as DNA, the CDR3 is TGTGCCAGCAGCTTACCGCTCGGACTAGCGGCGAACACCGGGGAGCTGTTTTTT. It codes for CASSLPLGLAANTGELFF. Full variable domain (outside the CDR3, taken from reference TRBV7-4 and TRBJ2-2): GAGVSQSPRYKVAKRGRDVALRCDSISGHVTLYWYRQTLGQGSEVLTYSQSDAQRDKSGRPSGRFSAERPERSVSTLKIQRTEQGDSAVYLCASSLPLGLAANTGELFFGEGSRLTVL.

This chain uses TRBV6-5 with TRBJ1-1; 8 nucleotides line up with TRBD1. CDR1 and CDR2 from the germline V gene are MNHEY and SVGAGI. CDR3 size: 15 residues. Germline trimming cut 6 bases from V and 1 base from J; bases unmatched to any gene: 7. In DNA form, the CDR3 reads TGTGCCAGCAGAAACAGGGGGAGTAGGAACACTGAAGCTTTCTTT. Residues: CASRNRGSRNTEAFF.

The chain couples TRBV19 to TRBJ2-7; unclear D gene. Per germline, CDR1 LNHDA and CDR2 SQIVND (reference sequence). Trimming cost V 6 bases and J 3 bases, with 15 bases left between them. This CDR3 region has 14 residues. CDR3 sequence reads: CASRPGRMDYEQYV. CDR3 coding DNA: TGTGCCAGTAGACCAGGCAGAATGGACTACGAGCAGTACGTC.

J is TRBJ2-6 and V is TRBV5-1; 12 bases match TRBD1. The germline gives CDR1 SGHRS, CDR2 YFSETQ. CDR3 size: 19 residues. V lost 3 bases, J lost 1 base, and 8 bases stayed unmatched. CDR3 DNA: TGCGCCAGCAGCTCCGGGGAGGGACAGGGGGCGTCTGGGGCCAACGTCCTGACTTTC. As protein: CASSSGEGQGASGANVLTF.

The V gene is TRBV7-9, the J gene TRBJ2-3; tentatively, D is TRBD2 (6 bases). Germline V gene sequence: CDR1 SEHNR, CDR2 FQNEAQ (reference sequence). This CDR3 comprises 16 residues. Trimming cost V 0 bases and J 3 bases, with 13 bases left between them. CDR3 protein: CASSLARGSGTDTQYF. Written as DNA, the CDR3 is TGTGCCAGCAGCTTAGCTCGGGGGAGTGGGACAGATACGCAGTATTTT.

The chain uses TRBV11-2 and TRBJ2-5; 8 positions agree with TRBD1. This CDR3 spans 16 amino acids. Trimming removed 1 base from V and 2 bases from J; junction bases left unmatched: 6. CDR1 and CDR2 (germline): SGHAT, FQNNGV. The CDR3 sequence is CASSLVGTGLQETQYF. In DNA, the CDR3 is TGTGCCAGCAGCTTAGTTGGGACAGGACTGCAAGAGACCCAGTACTTC.

This rearrangement joins TRBV9 to TRBJ1-2, with D uncertain. Trimming removed 2 bases from V and 8 bases from J, with 13 bases in between. From germline, CDR1 is SGDLS and CDR2 YYNGEE. The CDR3 is 13 residues long. CDR3 sequence reads: CASSVTGSAGYTF. The CDR3 coding sequence is TGTGCCAGCAGCGTTACGGGTTCGGCGGGCTACACCTTC.

As for this clone: One junction end disagrees with the germline gene, perhaps due to a read error. The chain carries TRBV6-5 and TRBJ2-7; no clear D gene. The germline V gene has CDR1 MNHEY and CDR2 SVGAGI. CDR3 length equals 15 residues. The CDR3 sequence is CASRYSDADSYEQYF. CDR3 nucleotide sequence: TGTGCCAGCAGATACTCTGACGCGGACTCCTACGAGCAGTACTTC.

The rearrangement joins TRBV11-2 to TRBJ1-1; D is unclear. The V end lost 6 bases, the J end lost 0 bases, and 8 bases lay between the germline ends. In germline, CDR1 is SGHAT, CDR2 FQNNGV. This CDR3 is 13 amino acids long. CDR3 loop: CASRRGMNTEAFF. In DNA, the CDR3 is TGTGCCAGCAGGAGAGGTATGAACACTGAAGCTTTCTTT.